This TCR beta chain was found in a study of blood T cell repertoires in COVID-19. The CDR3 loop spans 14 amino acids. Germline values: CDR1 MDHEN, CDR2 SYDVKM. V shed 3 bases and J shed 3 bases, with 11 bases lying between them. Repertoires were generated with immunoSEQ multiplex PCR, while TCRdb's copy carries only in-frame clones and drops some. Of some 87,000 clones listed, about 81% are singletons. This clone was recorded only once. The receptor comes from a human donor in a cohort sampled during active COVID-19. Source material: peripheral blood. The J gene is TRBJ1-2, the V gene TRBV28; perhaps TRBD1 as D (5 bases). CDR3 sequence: CASSFSRDHYGYTF. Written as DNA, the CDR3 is TGTGCCAGCAGTTTCAGCAGGGATCACTATGGCTACACCTTC.